This TCR beta chain comes out of a study of blood T cell repertoires in COVID-19. This clone was recorded only once. TCRdb's copy holds only in-frame clones and misses some; the assay was immunoSEQ multiplex PCR. In the table there are around 72,000 clones, approximately 86% of which are singletons. What was sequenced was peripheral blood. This clonotype originated in a woman between 45 and 60 years old with acute or convalescent COVID-19.

The CDR3 reads CASSLGSRETQYF. CDR3 in DNA: TGTGCCAGCAGCTTAGGGAGCCGGGAGACCCAGTACTTC. The chain couples TRBV3-1 (or the pseudogene TRBV3-2) to TRBJ2-5; TRBD2 might be the D (5 bases). Trimming left V 5 bases short and J 5 bases short, with 12 bases between. The CDR3 has 13 residues. Germline CDR1 and CDR2: LGHDT and YNNKEL (reference sequence).